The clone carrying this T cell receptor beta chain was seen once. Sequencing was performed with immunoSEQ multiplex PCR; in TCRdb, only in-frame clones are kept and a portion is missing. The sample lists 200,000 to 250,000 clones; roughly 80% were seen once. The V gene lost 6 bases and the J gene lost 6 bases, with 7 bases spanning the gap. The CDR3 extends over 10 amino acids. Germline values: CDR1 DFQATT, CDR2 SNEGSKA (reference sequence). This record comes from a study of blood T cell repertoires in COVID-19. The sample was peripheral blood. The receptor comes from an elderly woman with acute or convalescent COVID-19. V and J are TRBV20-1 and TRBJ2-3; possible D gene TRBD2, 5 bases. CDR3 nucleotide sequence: TGCAGTGCCCGGGGTGATACGCAGTATTTT. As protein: CSARGDTQYF.